This T cell receptor beta chain was sequenced for a study of tumor-infiltrating lymphocytes in primary liver carcinoma. A primer in the constant region served to generate TCR beta cDNA from roughly 520 ng of total RNA. Researchers made the TCR beta libraries by running three nested multiplex PCR rounds with slightly modified ARM-PCR. TCRdb re-derived calls from the multiplex PCR reads in MiXCR, one entry per CDR3 protein. The sample holds approximately 74,000 distinct CDR3 sequences, 71% seen once. Co-extracted RNA and DNA came from approximately 20-30 mg of unsorted bulk tissue. Cases comprised patients with primary liver carcinoma who received surgical resection. Patients showed chronic HBV infection and an absence of prior treatment. The study's findings and limits: Tumor-adjacent and tumor-blood pairs overlapped less than tumor region pairs did. Only about 8-24% of top clones occurred in every one of the five tumor regions.

Points on this clonotype: What it binds is unknown. No DNA is shown, since the ends of the CDR3 on it are uncertain; the CDR3 is the one TCRdb lists.

Sequenced: liver tumor tissue from sampling region 4. Subset: tumor region T4, right-lateral pole. This receptor was identified in a woman in her sixties or seventies with primary liver carcinoma and hepatitis B virus infection.

The CDR3 sequence is CASSQEGVGSGSNVLIF. The J gene is TRBJ2-6, the V gene TRBV4-1; the D call in the table, TRBD1, was not verified against the DNA. The CDR3 is 17 residues long, ends included. Per the germline V gene, CDR1 is MGHRA and CDR2 is YSYEKL.